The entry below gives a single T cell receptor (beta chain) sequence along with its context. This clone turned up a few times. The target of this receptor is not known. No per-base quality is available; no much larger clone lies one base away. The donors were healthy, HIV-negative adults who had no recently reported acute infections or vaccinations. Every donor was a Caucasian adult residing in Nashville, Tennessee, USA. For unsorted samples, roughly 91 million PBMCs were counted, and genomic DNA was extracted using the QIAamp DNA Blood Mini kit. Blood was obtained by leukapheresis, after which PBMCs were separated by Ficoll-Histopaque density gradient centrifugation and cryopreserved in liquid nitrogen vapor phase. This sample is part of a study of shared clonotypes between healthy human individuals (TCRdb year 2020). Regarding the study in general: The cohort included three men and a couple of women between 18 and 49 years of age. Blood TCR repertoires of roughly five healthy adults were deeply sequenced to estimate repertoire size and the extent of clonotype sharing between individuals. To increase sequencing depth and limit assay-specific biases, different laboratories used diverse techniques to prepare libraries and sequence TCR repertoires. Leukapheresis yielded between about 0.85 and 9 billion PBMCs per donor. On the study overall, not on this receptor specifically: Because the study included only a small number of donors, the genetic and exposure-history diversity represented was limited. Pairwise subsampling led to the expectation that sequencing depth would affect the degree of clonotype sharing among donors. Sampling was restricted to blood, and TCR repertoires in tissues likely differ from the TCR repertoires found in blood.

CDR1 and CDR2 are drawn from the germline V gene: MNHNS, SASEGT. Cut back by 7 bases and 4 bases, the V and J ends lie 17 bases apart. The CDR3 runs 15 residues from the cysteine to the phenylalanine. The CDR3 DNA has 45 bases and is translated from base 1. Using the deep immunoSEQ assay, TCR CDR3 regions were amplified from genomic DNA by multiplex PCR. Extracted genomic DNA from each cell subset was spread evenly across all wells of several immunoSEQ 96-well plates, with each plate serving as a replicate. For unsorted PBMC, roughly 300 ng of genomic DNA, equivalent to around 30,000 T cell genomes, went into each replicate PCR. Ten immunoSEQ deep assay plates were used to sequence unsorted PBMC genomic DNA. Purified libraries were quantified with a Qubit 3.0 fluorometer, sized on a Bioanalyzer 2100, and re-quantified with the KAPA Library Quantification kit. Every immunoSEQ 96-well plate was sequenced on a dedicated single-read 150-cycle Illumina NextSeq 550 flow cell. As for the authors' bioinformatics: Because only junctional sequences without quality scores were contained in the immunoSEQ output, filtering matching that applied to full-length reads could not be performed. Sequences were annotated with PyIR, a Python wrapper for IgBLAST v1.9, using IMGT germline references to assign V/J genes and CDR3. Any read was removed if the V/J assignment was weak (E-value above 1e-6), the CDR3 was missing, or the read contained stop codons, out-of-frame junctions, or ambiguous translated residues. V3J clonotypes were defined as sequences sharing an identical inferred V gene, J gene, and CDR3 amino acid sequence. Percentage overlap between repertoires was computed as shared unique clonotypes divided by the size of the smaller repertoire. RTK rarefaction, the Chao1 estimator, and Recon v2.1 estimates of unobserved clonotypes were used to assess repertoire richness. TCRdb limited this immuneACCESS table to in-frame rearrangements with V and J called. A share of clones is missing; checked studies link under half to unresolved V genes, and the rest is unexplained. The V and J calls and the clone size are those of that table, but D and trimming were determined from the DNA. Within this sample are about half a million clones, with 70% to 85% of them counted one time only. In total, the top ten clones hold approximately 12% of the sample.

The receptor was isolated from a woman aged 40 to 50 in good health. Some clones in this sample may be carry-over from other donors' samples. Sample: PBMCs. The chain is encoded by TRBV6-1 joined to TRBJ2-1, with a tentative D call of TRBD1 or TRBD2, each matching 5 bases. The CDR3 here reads CASIDTRTPYNEQFF. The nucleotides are TGTGCCAGCATCGATACTAGGACACCATACAATGAGCAGTTCTTC.